The rows below give T cell receptor beta chains drawn from one sample of a study of OX40 agonist ivuxolimab in advanced cancers. Measured with immunoSEQ multiplex PCR; TCRdb has only the in-frame clones, and not every one. The sample comprises 45,000 to 55,000 clones, 83% of which are singletons, and roughly 1.2% rests with the top ten. The input for sequencing was CD4+ or CD8+ T cells sorted from blood, taken in a trial of the OX40 agonist ivuxolimab. These receptor sequences come from an adult with an advanced solid tumor such as melanoma, head and neck, liver or kidney cancer. The CDR3 runs from the conserved cysteine through the conserved F or W. D genes are given only for firm matches. A row's size may be missing; if present it is once, few, many or a size class.

>TRBV11-2|TRBJ2-3|.|TRBD2
CASSSRGRGRADTQYF
TGTGCCAGCAGCTCCCGAGGGAGGGGCCGGGCAGATACGCAGTATTTT
>TRBV11-3|TRBJ2-2|.|TRBD1
CASSPGAGGTGELFF
TGTGCCAGCAGCCCTGGGGCAGGGGGTACCGGGGAGCTGTTTTTT
>TRBV6-1|TRBJ2-4|.|TRBD2
CASSELAGVNIQYF
TGTGCCAGCAGTGAACTCGCGGGGGTAAACATTCAGTACTTC
>TRBV9|TRBJ2-2|.|.
CASSVVRGAARELFF
TGTGCCAGCAGCGTAGTCCGGGGGGCAGCGAGGGAGCTGTTTTTT
>TRBV7-9|TRBJ2-3|once|TRBD1
CASSSDRATDTQYF
TGTGCCAGCAGTTCAGACAGGGCCACAGATACGCAGTATTTT
>TRBV7-2|TRBJ2-1|.|.
CASSSQGSSYNEQFF
TGTGCCAGCAGCTCCCAGGGGAGCTCCTACAATGAGCAGTTCTTC
>TRBV10-3|TRBJ1-6|medium-sized|.
CAISAGAVYSPLHF
TGTGCCATCAGTGCGGGGGCGGTTTATTCACCCCTCCACTTT
>TRBV6-5|TRBJ2-2|.|.
CASSYRAGELFF
TGTGCCAGCAGTTACAGGGCCGGGGAGCTGTTTTTT
>TRBV11-2|TRBJ2-5|.|.
CASSLGGLQETQYF
TGTGCCAGCAGCTTAGGAGGCCTCCAAGAGACCCAGTACTTC
>TRBV20-1|TRBJ2-5|few|.
CSALPQETQYF
TGCAGTGCTCTCCCTCAAGAGACCCAGTACTTC
>TRBV7-2|TRBJ1-2|.|.
CASSLALEVTNYGYTF
TGTGCCAGCAGCTTAGCGCTCGAGGTTACTAACTATGGCTACACCTTC
>TRBV5-8|TRBJ2-1|once|.
CASSWDNPYQYNEQFF
TGTGCCAGCAGCTGGGACAACCCTTACCAATACAATGAGCAGTTCTTC
>TRBV7-2|TRBJ2-1|.|.
CASSVGEQFF
TGTGCCAGCAGCGTAGGGGAGCAGTTCTTC
>TRBV19|TRBJ1-2|.|TRBD1
CASSLSGTGGRVSGYTF
TGTGCCAGTAGTTTGTCCGGGACAGGGGGCAGAGTGAGTGGCTACACCTTC
>TRBV7-9|TRBJ1-4|.|TRBD1
CASSSTTGHNEKLFF
TGTGCCAGCAGCTCTACGACAGGGCATAATGAAAAACTGTTTTTT
>TRBV9|TRBJ1-2|.|.
CASSPREGSYGYTF
TGTGCCAGCAGCCCACGAGAAGGAAGCTATGGCTACACCTTC
>TRBV19|TRBJ2-5|.|.
CASSVSREETQYF
TGTGCCAGTAGTGTGTCTAGAGAAGAGACCCAGTACTTC
>TRBV4-1|TRBJ2-7|.|TRBD1
CASSRPTGAAYEQYF
TGCGCCAGCAGCCGCCCAACAGGGGCGGCCTACGAGCAGTACTTC
>TRBV5-8|TRBJ1-1|.|.
CASSLVFSPRNTEAFF
TGTGCCAGCAGCTTGGTCTTTTCGCCGAGGAACACTGAAGCTTTCTTT
>TRBV18|TRBJ2-5|.|TRBD1
CASSRGTGGEETQYF
TGTGCCAGCTCACGCGGGACAGGGGGCGAGGAGACCCAGTACTTC
>TRBV2|TRBJ1-6|.|.
CASVPRPSLDSPLHF
TGTGCCAGCGTGCCCAGGCCCTCTTTGGATTCACCCCTCCACTTT
>TRBV19|TRBJ1-1|.|.
CASRYLGRNTEAFF
TGTGCCAGTAGGTATCTCGGCAGGAACACTGAAGCTTTCTTT
>TRBV7-9|TRBJ1-6|few|TRBD1
CAFHPQGQPNSPLHF
TGTGCCTTCCACCCCCAGGGACAGCCTAATTCACCCCTCCACTTT
>TRBV9|TRBJ1-4|once|.
CASSVGGGGEKLFF
TGTGCCAGCAGCGTGGGAGGGGGAGGCGAAAAACTGTTTTTT
>TRBV27|TRBJ2-1|.|.
CASRGSWTSNEQFF
TGTGCCAGCCGCGGGTCATGGACATCCAATGAGCAGTTCTTC
>TRBV6-5|TRBJ2-1|.|TRBD2
CASRSSGTPYNEQFF
TGTGCCAGCAGGTCTAGCGGGACTCCCTACAATGAGCAGTTCTTC
>TRBV4-1|TRBJ2-2|.|.
CASSQVPGHIANTGELFF
TGCGCCAGCAGCCAAGTCCCGGGCCATATCGCGAACACCGGGGAGCTGTTTTTT
>TRBV19|TRBJ1-3|.|.
CASSMLENTIYF
TGTGCCAGTAGTATGCTCGAAAACACCATATATTTT
>TRBV5-4|TRBJ2-7|.|.
CASSFPGGEQYF
TGTGCCAGCAGCTTCCCTGGGGGCGAGCAGTACTTC
>TRBV2|TRBJ2-2|.|TRBD1
CASSGQGPNTGELFF
TGTGCCAGCAGTGGACAGGGGCCGAACACCGGGGAGCTGTTTTTT
>TRBV27|TRBJ1-4|.|TRBD1
CASSQRAGGNEKLFF
TGTGCCAGCAGCCAAAGGGCAGGGGGCAATGAAAAACTGTTTTTT
>TRBV7-2|TRBJ1-1|.|.
CASSLGPRAFF
TGTGCCAGCAGCTTGGGGCCCCGGGCTTTCTTT
>TRBV11-2|TRBJ2-3|.|.
CASSPGISTTQYF
TGTGCCAGCAGCCCCGGAATCTCAACTACGCAGTATTTT
>TRBV7-2|TRBJ1-3|.|.
CASSLMTSGDSGNTIYF
TGTGCCAGCAGCTTAATGACGTCGGGGGACTCTGGAAACACCATATATTTT
>TRBV7-2|TRBJ1-4|.|TRBD1
CASSSDRVATNEKLFF
TGTGCCAGCAGCTCCGACAGGGTTGCAACTAATGAAAAACTGTTTTTT
>TRBV7-3|TRBJ2-5|.|.
CASSRGSQETQYF
TGTGCCAGCAGCCGGGGGTCCCAAGAGACCCAGTACTTC
>TRBV18|TRBJ1-5|.|.
CASSPTQNQPQHF
TGTGCCAGCTCACCGACACAGAATCAGCCCCAGCATTTT
>TRBV27|TRBJ1-1|.|.
CASSFAGANTEAFF
TGTGCCAGCAGTTTCGCGGGGGCTAACACTGAAGCTTTCTTT
>TRBV30|TRBJ1-5|.|TRBD1
CAWTPDRGLGNQPQHF
TGTGCCTGGACCCCCGACAGGGGGCTGGGCAATCAGCCCCAGCATTTT
>TRBV2|TRBJ1-5|.|TRBD1
CASSDRQGGLGVEPQHF
TGTGCCAGCAGTGACAGGCAAGGGGGCCTTGGGGTAGAGCCCCAGCATTTT
>TRBV30|TRBJ2-7|.|TRBD1
CAWRDRGYHEQYF
TGTGCCTGGAGAGACAGGGGCTACCACGAGCAGTACTTC
>TRBV19|TRBJ1-1|.|.
CASSRVGGGYTEAFF
TGTGCCAGTAGTCGGGTCGGGGGGGGCTACACTGAAGCTTTCTTT